This T cell receptor beta chain came from a study of blood T cell repertoires in COVID-19. Study as a whole: Sites across the United States, Italy and Spain contributed samples from acute and convalescent COVID-19. Sample material is recorded as cDNA or gDNA derived from T cells, B-cell-depleted T cells, or PBMCs.

Authors' processing steps: Estimation of nucleated cell counts relied on the amplification of reference gene primers. Sequencing was performed with immunoSEQ multiplex PCR; in TCRdb, only in-frame clones are kept and a portion is missing. The DNA was the basis for D and trimming; V, J and clone size are from that table. The sample shows 65,000 or so clones, 78% of them seen only once. CDR3 length: 17 amino acids. The V and J ends lost 0 bases and 7 bases, in that order; junction bases with no gene match: 10. The germline V gene encodes CDR1 LNHNV and CDR2 YYDKDF (reference sequence). This chain connects TRBV15 to TRBJ2-7; 12 positions agree with TRBD2. The receptor's source is a human donor in a cohort sampled during active COVID-19. Material: peripheral blood. In nucleotides, the CDR3 is TGTGCCACCAGCAGAGATACGTTACTAGCGGGGGGTGAAGAGCAGTACTTC. It yields the protein CATSRDTLLAGGEEQYF.